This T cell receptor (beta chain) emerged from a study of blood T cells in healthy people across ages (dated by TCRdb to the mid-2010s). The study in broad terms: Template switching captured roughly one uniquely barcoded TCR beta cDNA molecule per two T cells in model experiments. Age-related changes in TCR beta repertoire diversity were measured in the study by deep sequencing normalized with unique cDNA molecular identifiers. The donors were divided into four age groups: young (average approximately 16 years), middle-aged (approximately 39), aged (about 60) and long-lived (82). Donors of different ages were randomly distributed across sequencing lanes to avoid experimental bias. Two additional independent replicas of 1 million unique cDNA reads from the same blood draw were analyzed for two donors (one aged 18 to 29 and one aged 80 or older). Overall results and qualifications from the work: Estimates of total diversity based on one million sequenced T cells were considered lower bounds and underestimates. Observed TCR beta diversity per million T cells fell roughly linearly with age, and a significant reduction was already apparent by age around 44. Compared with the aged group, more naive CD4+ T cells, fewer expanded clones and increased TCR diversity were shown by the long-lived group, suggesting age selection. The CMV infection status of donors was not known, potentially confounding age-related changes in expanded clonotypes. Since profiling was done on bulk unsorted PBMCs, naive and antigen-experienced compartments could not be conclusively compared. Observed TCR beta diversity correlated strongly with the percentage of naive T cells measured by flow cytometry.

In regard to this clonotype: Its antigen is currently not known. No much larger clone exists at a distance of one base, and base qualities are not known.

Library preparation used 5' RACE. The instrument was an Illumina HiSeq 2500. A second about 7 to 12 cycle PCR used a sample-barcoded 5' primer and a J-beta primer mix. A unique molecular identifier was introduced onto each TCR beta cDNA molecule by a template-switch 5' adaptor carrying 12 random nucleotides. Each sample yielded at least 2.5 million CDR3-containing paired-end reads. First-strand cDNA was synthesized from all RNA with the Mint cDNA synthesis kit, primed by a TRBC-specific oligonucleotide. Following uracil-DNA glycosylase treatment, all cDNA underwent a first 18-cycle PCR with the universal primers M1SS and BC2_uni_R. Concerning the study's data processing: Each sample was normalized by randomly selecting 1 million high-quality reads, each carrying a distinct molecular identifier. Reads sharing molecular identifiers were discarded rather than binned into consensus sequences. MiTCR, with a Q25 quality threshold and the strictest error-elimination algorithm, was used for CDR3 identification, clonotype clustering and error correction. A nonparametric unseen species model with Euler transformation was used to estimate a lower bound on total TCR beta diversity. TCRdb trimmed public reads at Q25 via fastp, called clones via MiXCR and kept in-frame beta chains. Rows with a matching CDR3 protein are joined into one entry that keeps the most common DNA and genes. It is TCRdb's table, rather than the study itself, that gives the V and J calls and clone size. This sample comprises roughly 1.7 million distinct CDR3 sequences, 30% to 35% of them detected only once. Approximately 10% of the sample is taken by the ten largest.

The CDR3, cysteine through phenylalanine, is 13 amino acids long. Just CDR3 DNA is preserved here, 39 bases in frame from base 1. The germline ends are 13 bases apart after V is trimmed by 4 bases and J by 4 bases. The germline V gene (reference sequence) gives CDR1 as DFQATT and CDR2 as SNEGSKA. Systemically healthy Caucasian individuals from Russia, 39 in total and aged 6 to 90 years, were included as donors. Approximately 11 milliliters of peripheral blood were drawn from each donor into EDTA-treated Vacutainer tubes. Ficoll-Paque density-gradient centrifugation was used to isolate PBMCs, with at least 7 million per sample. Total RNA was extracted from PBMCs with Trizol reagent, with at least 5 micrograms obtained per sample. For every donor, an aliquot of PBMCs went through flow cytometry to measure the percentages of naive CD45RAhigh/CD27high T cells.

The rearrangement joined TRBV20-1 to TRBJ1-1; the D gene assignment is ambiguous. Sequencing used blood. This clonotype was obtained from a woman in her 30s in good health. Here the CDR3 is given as CSAKTAQGTEAFF. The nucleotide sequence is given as TGCAGTGCTAAAACTGCCCAAGGCACTGAAGCTTTCTTT.